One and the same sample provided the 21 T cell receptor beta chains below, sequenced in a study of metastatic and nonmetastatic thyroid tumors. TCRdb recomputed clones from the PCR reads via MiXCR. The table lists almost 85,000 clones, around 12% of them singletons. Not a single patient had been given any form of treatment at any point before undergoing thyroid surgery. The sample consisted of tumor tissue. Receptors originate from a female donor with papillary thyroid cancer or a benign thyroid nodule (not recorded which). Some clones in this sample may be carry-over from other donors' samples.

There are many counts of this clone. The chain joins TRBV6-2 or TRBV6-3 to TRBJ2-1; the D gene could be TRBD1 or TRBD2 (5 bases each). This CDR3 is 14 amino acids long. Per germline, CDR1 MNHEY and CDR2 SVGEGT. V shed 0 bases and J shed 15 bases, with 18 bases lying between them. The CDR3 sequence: CASSYSSLRGAPFF. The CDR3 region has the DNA TGTGCCAGCAGTTACTCCAGCCTTCGAGGGGCTCCGTTCTTC.

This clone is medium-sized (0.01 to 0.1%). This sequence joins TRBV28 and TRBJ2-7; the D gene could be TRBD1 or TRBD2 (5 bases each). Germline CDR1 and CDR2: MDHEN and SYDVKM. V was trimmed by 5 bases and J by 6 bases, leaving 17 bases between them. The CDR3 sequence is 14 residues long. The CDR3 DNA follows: TGTGCCAGCAGTCCCACGGTAGGGGACGGCGAGCAGTACTTC. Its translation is CASSPTVGDGEQYF.

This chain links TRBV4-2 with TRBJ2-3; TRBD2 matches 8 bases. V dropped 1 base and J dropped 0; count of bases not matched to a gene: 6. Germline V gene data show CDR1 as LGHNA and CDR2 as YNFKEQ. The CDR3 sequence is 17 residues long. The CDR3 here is CASSQGSLAGSTDTQYF. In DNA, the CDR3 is TGTGCCAGCAGCCAAGGGAGCTTAGCGGGAAGCACAGATACGCAGTATTTT.

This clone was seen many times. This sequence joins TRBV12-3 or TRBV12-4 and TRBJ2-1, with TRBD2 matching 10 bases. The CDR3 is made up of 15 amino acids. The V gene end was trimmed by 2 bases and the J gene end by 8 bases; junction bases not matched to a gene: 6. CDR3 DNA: TGTGCCAGCAGTTTAACGGTAGCGGGAGGCTATGAGCAGTTCTTC. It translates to CASSLTVAGGYEQFF.

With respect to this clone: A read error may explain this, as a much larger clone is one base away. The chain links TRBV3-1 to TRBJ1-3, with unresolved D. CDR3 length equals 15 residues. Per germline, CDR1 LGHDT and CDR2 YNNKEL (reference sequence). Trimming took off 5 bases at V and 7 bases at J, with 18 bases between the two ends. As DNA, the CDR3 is TGTGCCAGCAGCAAAGCGGGCCCATCCCGGAACACCATATATTTT. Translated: CASSKAGPSRNTIYF.

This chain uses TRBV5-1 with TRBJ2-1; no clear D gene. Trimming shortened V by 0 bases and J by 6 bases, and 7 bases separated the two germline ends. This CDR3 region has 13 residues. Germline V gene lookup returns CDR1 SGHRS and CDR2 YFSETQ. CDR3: CASSLETSNEQFF. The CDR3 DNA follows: TGCGCCAGCAGCTTGGAGACATCCAATGAGCAGTTCTTC. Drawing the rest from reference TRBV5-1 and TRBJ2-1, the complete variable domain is KAGVTQTPRYLIKTRGQQVTLSCSPISGHRSVSWYQQTPGQGLQFLFEYFSETQRNKGNFPGRFSGRQFSNSRSEMNVSTLELGDSALYLCASSLETSNEQFFGPGTRLTVL.

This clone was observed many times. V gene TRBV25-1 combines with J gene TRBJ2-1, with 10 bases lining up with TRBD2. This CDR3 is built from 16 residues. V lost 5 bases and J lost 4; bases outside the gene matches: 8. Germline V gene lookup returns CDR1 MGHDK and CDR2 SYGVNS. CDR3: CASSNLAGAAYNEQFF. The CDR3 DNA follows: TGTGCCAGCAGTAACCTAGCGGGAGCGGCGTACAATGAGCAGTTCTTC.

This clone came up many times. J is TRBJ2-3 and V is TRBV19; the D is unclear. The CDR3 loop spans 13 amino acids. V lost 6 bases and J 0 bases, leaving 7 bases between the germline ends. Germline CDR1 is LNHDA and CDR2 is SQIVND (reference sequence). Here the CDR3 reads CASSYTSTDTQYF. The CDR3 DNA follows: TGTGCCAGTAGCTACACTAGCACAGATACGCAGTATTTT.

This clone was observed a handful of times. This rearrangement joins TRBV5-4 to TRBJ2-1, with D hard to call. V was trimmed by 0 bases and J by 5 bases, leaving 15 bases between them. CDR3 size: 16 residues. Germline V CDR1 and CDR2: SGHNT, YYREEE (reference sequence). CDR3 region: CASSLGQFITHNEQFF. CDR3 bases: TGTGCCAGCAGCTTGGGACAATTCATAACACACAATGAGCAGTTCTTC. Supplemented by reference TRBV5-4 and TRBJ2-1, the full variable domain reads ETGVTQSPTHLIKTRGQQVTLRCSSQSGHNTVSWYQQALGQGPQFIFQYYREEENGRGNFPPRFSGLQFPNYSSELNVNALELDDSALYLCASSLGQFITHNEQFFGPGTRLTVL.

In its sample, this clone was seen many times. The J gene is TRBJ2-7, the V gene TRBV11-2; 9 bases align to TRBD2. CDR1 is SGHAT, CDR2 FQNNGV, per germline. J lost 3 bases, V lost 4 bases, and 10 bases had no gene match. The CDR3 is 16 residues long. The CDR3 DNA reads TGTGCCAGCAGCTCCTCCGGTGGCGGGAGGGGCTACGAGCAGTACTTC. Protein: CASSSSGGGRGYEQYF.

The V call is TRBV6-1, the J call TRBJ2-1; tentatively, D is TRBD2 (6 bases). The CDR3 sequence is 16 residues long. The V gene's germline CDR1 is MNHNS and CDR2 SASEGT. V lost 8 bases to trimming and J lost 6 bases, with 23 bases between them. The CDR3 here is CASSGVIGGFGNEQFF. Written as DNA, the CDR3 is TGTGCCAGCTCCGGAGTGATCGGGGGTTTTGGCAATGAGCAGTTCTTC.

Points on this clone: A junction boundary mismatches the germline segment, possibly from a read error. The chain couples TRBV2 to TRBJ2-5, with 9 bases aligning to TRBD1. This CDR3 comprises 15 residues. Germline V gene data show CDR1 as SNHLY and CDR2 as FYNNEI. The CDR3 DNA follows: TGTGTCAGCAGTCGGGGACAGGGAGGGCAGGAGACCCGGTACTTC. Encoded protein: CVSSRGQGGQETRYF.

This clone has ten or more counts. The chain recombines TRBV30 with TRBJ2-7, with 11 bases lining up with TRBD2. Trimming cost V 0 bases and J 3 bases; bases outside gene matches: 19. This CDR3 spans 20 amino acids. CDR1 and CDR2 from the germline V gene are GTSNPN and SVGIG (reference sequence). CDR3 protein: CAWSVNLGTSGLKGFYEQYF. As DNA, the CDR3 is TGTGCCTGGAGTGTGAATCTCGGGACTAGCGGCCTAAAGGGTTTCTACGAGCAGTACTTC. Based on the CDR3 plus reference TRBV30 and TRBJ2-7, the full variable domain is SQTIHQWPATLVQPVGSPLSLECTVEGTSNPNLYWYRQAAGRGLQLLFYSVGIGQISSEVPQNLSASRPQDRQFILSSKKLLLSDSGFYLCAWSVNLGTSGLKGFYEQYFGPGTRLTVT.

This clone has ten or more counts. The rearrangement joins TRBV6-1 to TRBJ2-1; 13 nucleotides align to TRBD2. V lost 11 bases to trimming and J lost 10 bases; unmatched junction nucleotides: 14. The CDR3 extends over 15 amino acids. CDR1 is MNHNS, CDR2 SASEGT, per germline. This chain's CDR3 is CAGALTSGGPEEQFF. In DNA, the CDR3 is TGTGCCGGAGCGTTGACTAGCGGGGGGCCGGAGGAGCAGTTCTTC.

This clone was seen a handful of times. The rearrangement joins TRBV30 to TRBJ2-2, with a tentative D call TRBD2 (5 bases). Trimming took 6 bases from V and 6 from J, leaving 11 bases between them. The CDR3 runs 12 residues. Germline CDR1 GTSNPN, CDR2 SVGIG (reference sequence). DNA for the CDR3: TGTGCCTGCCATTGGGAGCCCGGGGAGCTGTTTTTT. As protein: CACHWEPGELFF.

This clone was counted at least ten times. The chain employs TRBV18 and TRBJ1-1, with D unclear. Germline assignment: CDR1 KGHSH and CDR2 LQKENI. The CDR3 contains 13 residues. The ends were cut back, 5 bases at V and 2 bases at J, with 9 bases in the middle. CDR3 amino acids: CASSTLSNTEAFF. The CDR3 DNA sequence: TGTGCCAGCTCAACACTCAGTAACACTGAAGCTTTCTTT.

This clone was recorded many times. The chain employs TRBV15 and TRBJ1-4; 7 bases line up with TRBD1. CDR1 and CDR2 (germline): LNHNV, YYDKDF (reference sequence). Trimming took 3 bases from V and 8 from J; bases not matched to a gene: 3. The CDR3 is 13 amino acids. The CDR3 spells CATSSGTVEKLFF. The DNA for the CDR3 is TGTGCCACCAGCAGTGGGACAGTAGAAAAACTGTTTTTT.

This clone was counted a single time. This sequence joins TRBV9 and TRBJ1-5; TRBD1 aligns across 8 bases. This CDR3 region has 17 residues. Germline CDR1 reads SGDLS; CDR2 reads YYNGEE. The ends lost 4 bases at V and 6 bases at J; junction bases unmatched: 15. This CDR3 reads CASSTGPGGRGGQPQHF. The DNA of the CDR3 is TGTGCCAGCAGCACCGGTCCAGGGGGCAGGGGGGGTCAGCCCCAGCATTTT. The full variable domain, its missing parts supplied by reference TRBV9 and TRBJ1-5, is DSGVTQTPKHLITATGQRVTLRCSPRSGDLSVYWYQQSLDQGLQFLIQYYNGEERAKGNILERFSAQQFPDLHSELNLSSLELGDSALYFCASSTGPGGRGGQPQHFGDGTRLSIL.

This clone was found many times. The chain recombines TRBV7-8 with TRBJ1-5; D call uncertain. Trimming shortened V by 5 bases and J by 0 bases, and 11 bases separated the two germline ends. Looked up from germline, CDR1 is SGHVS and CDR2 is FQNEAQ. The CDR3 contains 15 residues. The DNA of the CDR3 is TGTGCCAGCAGCACCACAGAAAATAGCAATCAGCCCCAGCATTTT. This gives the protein CASSTTENSNQPQHF.

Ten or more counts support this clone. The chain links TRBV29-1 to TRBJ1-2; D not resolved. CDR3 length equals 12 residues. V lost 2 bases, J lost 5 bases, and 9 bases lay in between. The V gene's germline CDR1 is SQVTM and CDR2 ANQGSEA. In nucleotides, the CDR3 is TGCAGCGTTGAAAAGGGCCGTTATGGCTACACCTTC. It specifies CSVEKGRYGYTF.

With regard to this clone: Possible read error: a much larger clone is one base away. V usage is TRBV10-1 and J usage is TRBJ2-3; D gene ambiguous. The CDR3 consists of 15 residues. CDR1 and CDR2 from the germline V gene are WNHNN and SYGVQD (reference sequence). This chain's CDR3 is CASSESNGVLYTQCF. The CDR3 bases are TGCGCCAGCAGTGAGTCGAATGGGGTGCTATATACGCAGTGTTTT.